One sample yielded the 19 T cell receptor beta chains listed below, sequenced in a study of T cell responses to AZD1222 COVID-19 vaccine. Measured with immunoSEQ multiplex PCR; TCRdb has only the in-frame clones, and not every one. The data show approximately 150,000 clones, roughly 90% seen once. The specimen was peripheral blood, collected on day 0 of AZD1222 vaccination. These receptors were taken from an adult in good health.

The V gene is TRBV7-8, the J gene TRBJ2-7, with no clear D. The germline V gene encodes CDR1 SGHVS and CDR2 FQNEAQ. The CDR3 length is 14 residues. Trimming took off 3 bases at V and 0 bases at J, with 9 bases between the two ends. DNA for the CDR3: TGTGCCAGCAGCTTTTTGGCAGGCTCCTACGAGCAGTACTTC. Translated: CASSFLAGSYEQYF. Looking up the rest from reference TRBV7-8 and TRBJ2-7 gives the full variable domain: GAGVSQSPRYKVAKRGQDVALRCDPISGHVSLFWYQQALGQGPEFLTYFQNEAQLDKSGLPSDRFFAERPEGSVSTLKIQRTQQEDSAVYLCASSFLAGSYEQYFGPGTRLTVT.

J is TRBJ2-7 and V is TRBV10-3; 10 nucleotides line up with TRBD1. This CDR3 is built from 14 residues. The J segment lost 1 base and the V segment lost 6 bases, leaving 3 bases of the junction unmatched. CDR1 is ENHRY and CDR2 is SYGVKD in the germline V gene. The CDR3 reads CAIRSDRGSYEQYF. The CDR3 region has the DNA TGTGCCATCAGGTCGGACAGGGGGTCCTACGAGCAGTACTTC.

The rearrangement joins TRBV6-6 to TRBJ2-1; possibly TRBD2 for D (5 bases). V lost 2 bases and J lost 6, with 17 bases in between. This CDR3 contains 16 residues. Germline CDR1 and CDR2: MNHNY and SVGAGI (reference sequence). The CDR3 DNA follows: TGTGCCAGCAGTTACGCGGTAGTAGCGTCGAGCAATGAGCAGTTCTTC. As protein: CASSYAVVASSNEQFF.

V gene TRBV6-5 combines with J gene TRBJ2-2; D not certain. The CDR3 has 11 amino acids. CDR1 is MNHEY and CDR2 is SVGAGI in the germline V gene. Trimming took off 11 bases at V and 4 bases at J, with 8 bases between the two ends. The CDR3 DNA sequence: TGTGCCTCCTGGGGCACCGGGGAGCTGTTTTTT. It specifies CASWGTGELFF.

The chain carries TRBV5-4 and TRBJ2-1; D not certain. V lost 0 bases, J lost 0 bases, and 7 bases lay in between. The CDR3 spans 15 residues. Germline lookup yields CDR1 SGHNT and CDR2 YYREEE (reference sequence). DNA of the CDR3: TGTGCCAGCAGCTTGGCGCCGTCCTCCTACAATGAGCAGTTCTTC. Residues: CASSLAPSSYNEQFF. Supplemented by reference TRBV5-4 and TRBJ2-1, the full variable domain reads ETGVTQSPTHLIKTRGQQVTLRCSSQSGHNTVSWYQQALGQGPQFIFQYYREEENGRGNFPPRFSGLQFPNYSSELNVNALELDDSALYLCASSLAPSSYNEQFFGPGTRLTVL.

This clone has just a few counts. CDR3 loop: CASSPGLVETQYF. Here the CDR3 DNA reads TGTGCCAGCAGTCCCGGACTGGTGGAGACCCAGTACTTC. The chain employs TRBV11-2 and TRBJ2-5; perhaps TRBD2 as D (5 bases). Germline V CDR1 and CDR2: SGHAT, FQNNGV. V shed 6 bases and J shed 5 bases, with 13 bases lying between them. This CDR3 region has 13 residues.

The chain couples TRBV29-1 to TRBJ1-1; possibly TRBD1 for D (5 bases). There are 16 residues in the CDR3. The germline V and J ends were trimmed by 5 bases and 1 base, with 20 bases remaining between them. The germline CDR1 and CDR2 sequences are SQVTM and ANQGSEA. The CDR3 here is CSVPLRSWGGNTEAFF. The CDR3 DNA follows: TGCAGCGTTCCCTTGAGGAGCTGGGGGGGGAACACTGAAGCTTTCTTT.

The chain joins TRBV6-5 to TRBJ1-6, with 9 bases matching TRBD1. Germline values: CDR1 MNHEY, CDR2 SVGAGI. CDR3 length: 15 residues. The junction had 8 bases not matched to a gene; V was cut back by 3 bases and J by 11 bases. CDR3 sequence reads: CASSYLTGGYAPLHF. The CDR3 nucleotides read TGTGCCAGCAGTTATTTGACAGGGGGATATGCACCCCTCCACTTT.

The chain uses TRBV28 and TRBJ1-2; D unresolved. Germline V lookup: CDR1 MDHEN, CDR2 SYDVKM. Trimming removed 3 bases from V and 8 bases from J, with 10 bases in between. The CDR3 consists of 12 residues. The CDR3 spells CASSFGLRGYTF. CDR3 DNA sequence: TGTGCCAGCAGTTTCGGGCTGAGGGGCTACACCTTC.

The rearrangement uses TRBV28 and TRBJ2-3, with D unclear. The CDR3 contains 14 residues. Germline assignment: CDR1 MDHEN and CDR2 SYDVKM. V dropped 5 bases and J dropped 0 bases, with 9 bases sitting between them. This chain's CDR3 is CASSPDKSTDTQYF. DNA of the CDR3: TGTGCCAGCAGTCCCGACAAAAGCACAGATACGCAGTATTTT.

The gene calls are TRBV7-2 and TRBJ1-5; D ambiguous. Germline CDR1 reads SGHTA; CDR2 reads FQGNSA. The CDR3 runs to 13 residues. Trimming removed 5 bases from V and 11 bases from J, with 16 bases in between. CDR3 amino acids: CASSTAPVGAQHF. The CDR3 bases are TGTGCCAGCAGCACCGCACCGGTCGGGGCCCAGCATTTT.

On this clone itself: A read error may produce the germline difference seen at one junction end. This chain joins TRBV24-1 and TRBJ2-7; weak D call: TRBD2 (6 bases). The CDR3 loop spans 15 amino acids. Germline CDR1 and CDR2: KGHDR and SFDVKD. The CDR3 sequence is CATGDPGGGTDEQYF. DNA of the CDR3: TGTGCCACCGGTGACCCCGGCGGAGGGACCGACGAGCAGTACTTC.

This chain uses TRBV9 with TRBJ2-7; D call uncertain. Trimming shortened V by 3 bases and J by 0 bases, and 13 bases separated the two germline ends. Germline V lookup: CDR1 SGDLS, CDR2 YYNGEE. The CDR3 sequence is 15 residues long. CDR3 loop: CASSASDESSYEQYF. CDR3 sequence (DNA): TGTGCCAGCAGCGCTTCGGACGAGAGCTCCTACGAGCAGTACTTC.

V and J are TRBV4-2 and TRBJ1-3; D gene unclear. The V and J ends lost 0 bases and 1 base respectively, with 4 bases between them. This CDR3 region has 14 residues. Germline lookup yields CDR1 LGHNA and CDR2 YNFKEQ. The CDR3 is CASSQEASGNTIYF. CDR3 DNA sequence: TGTGCCAGCAGCCAAGAGGCTTCTGGAAACACCATATATTTT.

Regarding this clone: This sample also contains other DNA sequences that code for the same CDR3. The V call is TRBV9, the J call TRBJ2-3; D gene uncertain. Trimming took off 2 bases at V and 5 bases at J, with 3 bases between the two ends. Germline V gene lookup returns CDR1 SGDLS and CDR2 YYNGEE. The CDR3 sequence is 11 residues long. The CDR3 region is CASSVGDTQYF. The CDR3 region has the DNA TGTGCCAGCAGCGTTGGAGATACGCAGTATTTT.

CDR3 bases: TGTGCCAGCAGTCCGAGACAGGGTCATGAAAAACTGTTTTTT. Translating gives CASSPRQGHEKLFF. The J gene is TRBJ1-4, the V gene TRBV27, with 7 positions matching TRBD1. Germline V gene sequence: CDR1 MNHEY, CDR2 SMNVEV (reference sequence). The CDR3 spans 14 residues. V shed 5 bases, J shed 6 bases, and the junction held 6 bases outside the gene matches.

The genes are TRBV5-6 and TRBJ2-1; no reliable D call. V lost 0 bases and J lost 7, with 17 bases in between. Germline V CDR1 and CDR2: SGHDT, YYEEEE. The CDR3 contains 16 residues. CDR3 sequence (DNA): TGTGCCAGCAGCTTGGCAACTAACCCGCCCTGGAATGAGCAGTTCTTC. As protein: CASSLATNPPWNEQFF.

V usage is TRBV18 and J usage is TRBJ1-1; D might be TRBD1 (6 bases). The CDR3 runs to 17 residues. CDR1 and CDR2 (germline): KGHSH, LQKENI. The germline V and J ends were trimmed by 2 bases and 4 bases, with 20 bases remaining between them. CDR3 in DNA: TGTGCCAGCTCACCAAATATTAACGTCAGGGGAGGCACTGAAGCTTTCTTT. Its translation is CASSPNINVRGGTEAFF.

The count of this clone is one. The CDR3 coding sequence is TGTGCCAGCAGCGCGACAGGGGCGGGGGGCTACAATGAGCAGTTCTTC. Its protein product is CASSATGAGGYNEQFF. The chain carries TRBV9 and TRBJ2-1; D possibly uses TRBD1 or TRBD2 (8 bases each). Germline V gene lookup returns CDR1 SGDLS and CDR2 YYNGEE. V dropped 3 bases and J dropped 3 bases, with 16 bases sitting between them. This CDR3 is 16 amino acids long.